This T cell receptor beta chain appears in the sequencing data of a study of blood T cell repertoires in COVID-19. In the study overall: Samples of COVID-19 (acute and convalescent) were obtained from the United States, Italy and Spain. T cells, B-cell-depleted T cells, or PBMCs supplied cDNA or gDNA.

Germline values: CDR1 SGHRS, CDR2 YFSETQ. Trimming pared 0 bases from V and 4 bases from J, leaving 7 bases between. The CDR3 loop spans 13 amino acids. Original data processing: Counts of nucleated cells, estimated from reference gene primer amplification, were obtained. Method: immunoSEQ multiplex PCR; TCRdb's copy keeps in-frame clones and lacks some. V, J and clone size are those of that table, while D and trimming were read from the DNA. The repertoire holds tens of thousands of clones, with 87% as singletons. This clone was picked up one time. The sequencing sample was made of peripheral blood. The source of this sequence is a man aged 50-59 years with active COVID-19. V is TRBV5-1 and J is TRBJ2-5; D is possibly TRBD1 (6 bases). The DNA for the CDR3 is TGCGCCAGCAGCTTGGCGGACAGAGAGACCCAGTACTTC. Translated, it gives CASSLADRETQYF.